This T cell receptor (beta chain) was captured in a study of CD8+ T cells in alopecia areata. Study in general: At a dose of 5 to 10 mg twice daily, oral tofacitinib was given to treated patients.

Germline loops: CDR1 GTSNPN, CDR2 SVGIG (reference sequence). The germline V and J ends were trimmed by 3 bases and 3 bases, with 14 bases remaining between them. The CDR3 runs to 14 residues. This clone was counted a few times. Its antigen is unknown. Noted treatment: oral pan-JAK inhibitor, 5-10 mg twice daily. RNA extraction was followed by reverse transcription into cDNA, which acted as the sequencing template. Sequencing was performed with immunoSEQ multiplex PCR; in TCRdb, only in-frame clones are kept and a portion is missing. The sample contains about 160,000 clones, approximately 65% of which appear only once. Study-wide findings and caveats: Scalp clonality dropped significantly under tofacitinib, as did expanded CD8+ top-100 clones. It was less clear whether patients shared TCRs than it was in mice, possibly because of HLA.

The rearrangement joins TRBV30 to TRBJ1-1; D not certain. This TCR came from a human donor with alopecia areata. The sample here was CD4+ T cells sorted from blood, taken at week 4, from a patient treated with tofacitinib. The CDR3 region has the DNA TGTGCCTGGAGCTCATGGGGTGCGGACACTGAAGCTTTCTTT. Translation: CAWSSWGADTEAFF.